These T cell receptor beta chains were read from a single sample in a study of blood T cells in healthy people across ages. TCRdb itself ran the 5' RACE reads through MiXCR, one entry per CDR3 protein. The data show about 1.4 million distinct CDR3 sequences, approximately 60% seen once. Material for sequencing was blood. Every receptor here comes from a man in his late teens or twenties in good health. The CDR3 runs from the conserved cysteine through the conserved F or W. Each record gives: clone size, D gene, J gene, V gene, CDR3 protein, CDR3 DNA. D genes are given only for firm matches. Clone size is shown for a subset of rows, as once, few, many or a class of expanded clone.

>-|TRBD1|TRBJ1-6|TRBV20-1
CSARSSGTENSPLHF
TGCAGTGCTAGATCCTCCGGGACAGAGAATTCACCCCTCCACTTT
>-|TRBD1|TRBJ1-1|TRBV7-9
CASSITGTENTEAFF
TGTGCCAGCAGCATAACCGGGACAGAGAACACTGAAGCTTTCTTT
>-|TRBD1|TRBJ1-2|TRBV5-6
CASSTGTGENGYTF
TGTGCCAGCAGCACCGGGACAGGGGAGAATGGCTACACCTTC
>-|-|TRBJ1-4|TRBV9
CASSGRWPNEKLFF
TGTGCCAGCAGCGGCCGGTGGCCCAATGAAAAACTGTTTTTT
>-|-|TRBJ2-3|TRBV20-1
CSARARQESTETQYF
TGCAGTGCTAGAGCGCGCCAGGAGTCCACAGAGACGCAGTATTTT
>-|-|TRBJ1-1|TRBV4-1
CASSQGSRHTEAFF
TGCGCCAGCAGCCAAGGATCCAGGCACACTGAAGCTTTCTTT
>-|-|TRBJ2-3|TRBV20-1
CSARDWMEQSTDTQYF
TGCAGTGCTAGAGATTGGATGGAACAGTCCACAGATACGCAGTATTTT
>few|-|TRBJ1-6|TRBV7-9
CASSYPTASYNSPLHF
TGTGCCAGCAGCTATCCGACGGCCTCCTATAATTCACCCCTCCACTTT
>many|-|TRBJ2-7|TRBV12-3/TRBV12-4
CASSLAGFYYEQYF
TGTGCCAGCAGTTTAGCTGGCTTTTACTACGAGCAGTACTTC
>-|-|TRBJ2-3|TRBV4-1
CASSQDPPGVGWTDTQYF
TGCGCCAGCAGCCAAGATCCCCCAGGCGTGGGATGGACAGATACGCAGTATTTT
>-|-|TRBJ2-4|TRBV6-2/TRBV6-3
CASTDRRGQYF
TGTGCCAGCACCGACAGGAGGGGGCAGTACTTC
>few|-|TRBJ1-2|TRBV29-1
CSVVGSDTGGGYTF
TGCAGCGTCGTCGGCTCGGACACAGGTGGAGGCTACACCTTC
>-|-|TRBJ2-1|TRBV6-8
CASSRRYRESSYNEQFF
TGTGCCAGCAGTCGTAGATACAGGGAAAGCTCCTACAATGAGCAGTTCTTC
>many|-|TRBJ1-4|TRBV14
CASSPPRTNEKLFF
TGTGCCAGCAGCCCTCCAAGGACTAATGAAAAACTGTTTTTT
>-|TRBD1|TRBJ1-5|TRBV25-1
CASSDGTGVFNQPQHF
TGTGCCAGCAGTGACGGGACAGGGGTTTTCAATCAGCCCCAGCATTTT
>-|TRBD1|TRBJ1-1|TRBV20-1
CSAPGQVIGEAFF
TGCAGTGCCCCAGGACAGGTTATCGGTGAAGCTTTCTTT
>-|TRBD2|TRBJ2-2|TRBV6-5
CATRLAGYTGELFF
TGTGCCACGAGACTAGCGGGATACACCGGGGAGCTGTTTTTT
>-|-|TRBJ2-7|TRBV15
CATSTTQTDSYEQYF
TGTGCCACCAGCACTACACAGACAGATTCCTACGAGCAGTACTTC
>-|-|TRBJ1-4|TRBV10-3
CATTGTLTPEKLFF
TGTGCCACGACCGGGACACTTACACCTGAAAAACTGTTTTTT
>-|TRBD1|TRBJ1-1|TRBV12-3/TRBV12-4
CASSRERQGGAFF
TGTGCCAGCAGTAGAGAAAGACAGGGAGGGGCTTTCTTT
>-|TRBD2|TRBJ2-1|TRBV20-1
CSATTPKASGQNEQFF
TGCAGTGCTACAACCCCCAAGGCTAGCGGCCAGAATGAGCAGTTCTTC
>few|-|TRBJ2-7|TRBV3-1
CASSLTRAGSNSYEQYF
TGTGCCAGCAGCCTAACCCGAGCGGGCTCTAACTCCTACGAGCAGTACTTC
>-|TRBD2|TRBJ2-7|TRBV9
CASSPQAGGEEQYF
TGTGCCAGCAGCCCTCAAGCGGGAGGGGAGGAGCAGTACTTC
>-|-|TRBJ2-5|TRBV7-9
CASSKGHQETQYF
TGTGCCAGCAGCAAGGGCCATCAAGAGACCCAGTACTTC
>many|-|TRBJ2-7|TRBV6-1
CASRMTVGYEQYF
TGTGCCAGCAGAATGACGGTGGGTTACGAGCAGTACTTC
>-|TRBD2|TRBJ2-1|TRBV5-1
CASRGTSGSYNEQFF
TGCGCCAGCAGGGGGACTAGCGGGAGCTACAATGAGCAGTTCTTC
>-|-|TRBJ1-2|TRBV20-1
CSAQGERYGYTF
TGCAGTGCCCAAGGAGAGCGGTATGGCTACACCTTC
>-|-|TRBJ2-6|TRBV10-3
CAISETRPSGANVLTF
TGTGCCATCAGTGAGACTCGGCCCTCTGGGGCCAACGTCCTGACTTTC
>once|TRBD2|TRBJ2-3|TRBV29-1
CSGRASGMTDTQYF
TGCAGTGGGAGGGCTAGCGGGATGACAGATACGCAGTATTTT
>few|TRBD2|TRBJ2-1|TRBV12-3/TRBV12-4
CASSPLGGGRDEQFF
TGTGCCAGCAGTCCTCTTGGCGGGGGGCGGGATGAGCAGTTCTTC
>-|-|TRBJ1-2|TRBV5-1
CASSLEHGGPDGNYTF
TGCGCCAGCAGCTTGGAGCATGGAGGACCCGATGGGAACTACACCTTC
>-|TRBD1|TRBJ2-3|TRBV4-3
CVSSHLTGGNADTQYF
TGCGTCAGCAGCCACCTGACAGGGGGCAACGCAGATACGCAGTATTTT
>-|-|TRBJ2-1|TRBV4-1
CASSHLAGTASYNEQFF
TGCGCCAGCAGCCATCTCGCCGGGACCGCCTCCTACAATGAGCAGTTCTTC
>once|-|TRBJ2-7|TRBV29-1
CSARGQGGEQYF
TGCAGCGCTCGGGGGCAGGGTGGCGAGCAGTACTTC
>few|-|TRBJ2-3|TRBV4-1
CASSQDSNWDTQYF
TGCGCCAGCAGCCAAGACTCAAACTGGGATACGCAGTATTTT
>-|TRBD1|TRBJ2-7|TRBV12-3/TRBV12-4
CASSFGTGSGEQYF
TGTGCCAGCAGTTTCGGGACAGGGTCCGGCGAGCAGTACTTC
>-|-|TRBJ1-2|TRBV6-2/TRBV6-3
CASAFGAFYGYTF
TGTGCCAGCGCGTTCGGGGCTTTCTATGGCTACACCTTC